This T cell receptor beta chain was recorded in a study of shared clonotypes between healthy human individuals (dated by TCRdb to the early 2020s). Background on the whole study: A couple of women and a few men aged 18 to 49 years were included in the cohort. For each donor, CD4 naive and CD4 memory were each given three plates, CD8 naive was given two plates, and CD8 memory was given one plate. The study deeply sequenced blood TCR repertoires of several healthy adults to estimate repertoire size and the extent of clonotype sharing between individuals. Each donor's leukapheresis produced roughly between roughly 0.85 and 9.5 billion PBMCs. Libraries were prepared and TCR repertoires were sequenced by different laboratories using diverse techniques, in order to increase sequencing depth and limit assay-specific biases. Broad study findings and their caveats: Higher generation probabilities were observed for clonotypes shared by all four sorted-subset donors than for non-shared clonotypes. Because the study included only a small number of donors, the genetic and exposure-history diversity represented was limited. Pairwise subsampling led to the expectation that sequencing depth would affect the degree of clonotype sharing among donors. Sampling was restricted to blood, and TCR repertoires in tissue are likely to differ from TCR repertoires in blood. Sharing across a few donors was observed for 4.5% to 6.5% of naive CD4, 3% to 3.5% of naive CD8, 2% to 2.5% of memory CD4, and around 0.44% of memory CD8 clonotypes. Even with the large sequencing depth, rarefaction of the sorted-subset datasets indicated that sequencing was incomplete. Estimated clonotype richness was generally larger for naive than for memory subsets.

Using the deep immunoSEQ assay, TCR CDR3 regions were amplified from genomic DNA by multiplex PCR. Genomic DNA extracted from each cell subset was distributed evenly over all wells of several immunoSEQ 96-well plates, and each plate served as one replicate. For sorted subsets, 150 to 250 ng genomic DNA, equal to 30,000 to 35,000 T cell genomes, was loaded into each replicate PCR. Purified libraries were measured with a Qubit 3.0 fluorometer, size-checked on a Bioanalyzer 2100, and measured again with the KAPA Library Quantification kit. Every immunoSEQ 96-well plate was sequenced on a dedicated single-read 150-cycle Illumina NextSeq 550 flow cell. Per the source publication's procedure: Because the immunoSEQ output included only junctional sequences and no quality scores, the filtering could not be the same as the filtering used for full-length reads. To assign V/J genes and CDR3, sequences were annotated against IMGT germline references using PyIR, a Python wrapper for IgBLAST v1.9. Reads with weak V/J assignments (E-value above 1e-6), missing CDR3, stop codons, out-of-frame junctions, or ambiguous translated residues were removed. V3J clonotypes were defined by identical inferred V gene, J gene, and CDR3 amino acid sequence. The percentage overlap between two repertoires was calculated by dividing the number of shared unique clonotypes by the size of the smaller repertoire. Richness of each repertoire was evaluated using RTK rarefaction, the Chao1 estimator, and Recon v2.1 estimates of unobserved clonotypes. Generation probabilities were computed with OLGA for all TCRbeta clonotypes obtained by the gDNA method from several donors. The source is immuneACCESS, and TCRdb retained only in-frame sequences with V and J called. Part of the clones is not carried over; for the studies checked, unresolved V genes explain less than half of this, and the remainder is unexplained. That table furnishes V, J and clone size, whereas the DNA furnished D and trimming. The sample includes roughly 2.5 million clones, with just over 90% observed a single time. Of the sample, 0.14% falls within the top ten clones.

V is trimmed back by 0 bases and J by 6 bases, and the junction contains 2 bases that no gene match accounts for. CDR1 is given as SGHRS and CDR2 as YFSETQ, both from the germline V gene. The CDR3, cysteine through phenylalanine, is 13 amino acids long. This entry keeps only the CDR3 DNA: 39 bases, framed from base 1. Donors were healthy HIV-negative adults with no recently reported acute infections or vaccinations. All donors were Caucasian adults living in Nashville, Tennessee, USA. Magnetic negative selection was used to enrich CD4+ T cells, after which naive cells were positively selected on CD45RA and the negative fraction became the memory subset. Blood was collected by leukapheresis, and PBMCs were isolated by Ficoll-Histopaque density gradient centrifugation and then cryopreserved in liquid nitrogen vapor phase. Analytical flow cytometry was used to check the purity and quantity of each magnetically sorted T cell population. From each sorted fraction, genomic DNA was isolated and quantified by UV absorbance on a Nanodrop 2000c.

On this clone itself: Its specific antigen is unknown. Per-nucleotide qualities are absent, and no much larger clonotype sits a single base away.

The specimen was naive CD4+ T cells sorted from blood. Read against the paper, the sample's cell subset or site label means: CD45RA+ positively selected. The source is a man aged 18 to 30 in good health. This chain joins TRBV5-1 to TRBJ1-1, and 7 junctional nucleotides match TRBD1. The CDR3 amino acid sequence is: CASSLVTGPEAFF. The DNA sequence is as follows: TGCGCCAGCAGCTTGGTGACAGGGCCTGAAGCTTTCTTT.